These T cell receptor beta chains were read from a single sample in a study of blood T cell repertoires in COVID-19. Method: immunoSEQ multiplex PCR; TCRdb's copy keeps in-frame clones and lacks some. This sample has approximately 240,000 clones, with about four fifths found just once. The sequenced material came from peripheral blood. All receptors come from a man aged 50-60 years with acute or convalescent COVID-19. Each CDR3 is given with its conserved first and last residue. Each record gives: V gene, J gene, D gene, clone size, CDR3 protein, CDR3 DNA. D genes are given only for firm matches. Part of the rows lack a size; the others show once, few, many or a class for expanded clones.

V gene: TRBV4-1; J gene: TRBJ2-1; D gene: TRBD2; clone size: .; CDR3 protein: CASSQKPLAGVGNEQFF; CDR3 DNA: TGCGCCAGCAGCCAAAAACCCCTAGCGGGAGTGGGCAATGAGCAGTTCTTC
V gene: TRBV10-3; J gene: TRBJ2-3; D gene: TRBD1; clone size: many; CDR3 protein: CAISETGGTDTQYF; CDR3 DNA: TGTGCCATCAGTGAGACAGGGGGCACAGATACGCAGTATTTT
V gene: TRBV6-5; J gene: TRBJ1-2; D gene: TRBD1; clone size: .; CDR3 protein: CASSYRTGLHYGYTF; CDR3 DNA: TGTGCCAGCAGTTACCGGACAGGGTTACACTATGGCTACACCTTC
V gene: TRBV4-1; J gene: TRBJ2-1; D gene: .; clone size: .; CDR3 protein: CASSQEGGSYNEQFF; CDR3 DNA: TGCGCCAGCAGCCAAGAGGGGGGCTCCTACAATGAGCAGTTCTTC
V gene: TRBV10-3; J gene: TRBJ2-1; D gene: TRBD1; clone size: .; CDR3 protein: CAISEPWTGDYNEQFF; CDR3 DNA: TGTGCCATCAGTGAGCCTTGGACAGGGGATTACAATGAGCAGTTCTTC
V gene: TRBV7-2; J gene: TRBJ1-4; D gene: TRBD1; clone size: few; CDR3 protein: CASSLSADRAANEKLFF; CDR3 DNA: TGTGCCAGCAGCTTATCGGCCGACAGGGCAGCTAATGAAAAACTGTTTTTT
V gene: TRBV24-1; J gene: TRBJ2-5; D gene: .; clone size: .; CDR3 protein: CATSRGAVETQYF; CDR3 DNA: TGTGCCACCAGTCGGGGGGCCGTTGAGACCCAGTACTTC
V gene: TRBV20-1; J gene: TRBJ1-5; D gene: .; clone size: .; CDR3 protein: CSASRQGDGNQPQHF; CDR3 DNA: TGCAGTGCTAGTCGGCAGGGTGACGGCAATCAGCCCCAGCATTTT
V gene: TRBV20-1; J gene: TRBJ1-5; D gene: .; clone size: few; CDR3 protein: CSASASYGPNNQPQHF; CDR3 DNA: TGCAGTGCTAGTGCCTCATATGGCCCAAACAATCAGCCCCAGCATTTT
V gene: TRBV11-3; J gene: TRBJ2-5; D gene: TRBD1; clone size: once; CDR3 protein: CASSLRAGGRETQYF; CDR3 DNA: TGTGCCAGCAGCTTACGAGCAGGGGGACGAGAGACCCAGTACTTC
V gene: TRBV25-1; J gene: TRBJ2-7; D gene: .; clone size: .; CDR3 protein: CASSEVSTYEQYF; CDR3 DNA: TGTGCCAGCAGTGAGGTCAGTACCTACGAGCAGTACTTC
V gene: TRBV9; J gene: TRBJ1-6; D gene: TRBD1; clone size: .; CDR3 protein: CASSVSDRGNSPLHF; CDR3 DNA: TGTGCCAGCAGCGTGTCAGACAGGGGAAATTCACCCCTCCACTTT
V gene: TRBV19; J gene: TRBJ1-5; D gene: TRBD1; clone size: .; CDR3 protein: CASSMPRQGGQPQHF; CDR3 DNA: TGTGCCAGTAGTATGCCTAGACAGGGGGGACAGCCCCAGCATTTT
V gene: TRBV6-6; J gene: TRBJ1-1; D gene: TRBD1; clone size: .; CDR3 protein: CASRSGGTEAFF; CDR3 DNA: TGTGCCAGCAGGTCAGGGGGAACTGAAGCTTTCTTT
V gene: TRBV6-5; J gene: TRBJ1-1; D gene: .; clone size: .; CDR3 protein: CASSRQGVADTEAFF; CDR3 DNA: TGTGCCAGCAGTCGGCAAGGGGTCGCGGACACTGAAGCTTTCTTT
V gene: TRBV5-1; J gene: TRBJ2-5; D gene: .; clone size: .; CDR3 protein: CASRRGLQETQYF; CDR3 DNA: TGCGCCAGCAGGCGGGGACTCCAAGAGACCCAGTACTTC
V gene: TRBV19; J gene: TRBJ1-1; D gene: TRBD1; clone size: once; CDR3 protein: CASTLQGARNTEAFF; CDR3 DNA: TGTGCCAGTACCTTACAGGGGGCAAGAAACACTGAAGCTTTCTTT
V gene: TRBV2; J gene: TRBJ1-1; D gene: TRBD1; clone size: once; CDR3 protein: CASSVRAGGEAFF; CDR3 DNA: TGTGCCAGCAGTGTACGGGCAGGGGGTGAAGCTTTCTTT
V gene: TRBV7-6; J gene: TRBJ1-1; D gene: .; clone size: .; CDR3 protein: CASSLGRVRSKAFF; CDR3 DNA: TGTGCCAGCAGCTTAGGCCGGGTGCGGTCCAAAGCTTTCTTT
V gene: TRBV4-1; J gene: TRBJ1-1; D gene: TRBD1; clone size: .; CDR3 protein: CASSLGTATEAFF; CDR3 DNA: TGCGCCAGCAGCCTCGGGACAGCCACTGAAGCTTTCTTT
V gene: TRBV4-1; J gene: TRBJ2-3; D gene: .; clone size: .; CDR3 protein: CASSFQRAGNTDTQYF; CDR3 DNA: TGCGCCAGCAGTTTTCAGAGGGCGGGGAACACAGATACGCAGTATTTT
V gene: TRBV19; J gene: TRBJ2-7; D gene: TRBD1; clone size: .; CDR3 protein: CASSGRTGGIDEQYF; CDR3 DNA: TGTGCCAGTAGTGGCCGGACAGGGGGCATCGACGAGCAGTACTTC
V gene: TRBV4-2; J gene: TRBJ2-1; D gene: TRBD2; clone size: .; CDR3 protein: CASSQDRTSGNEQFF; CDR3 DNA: TGTGCCAGCAGCCAAGATCGGACTAGCGGGAATGAGCAGTTCTTC
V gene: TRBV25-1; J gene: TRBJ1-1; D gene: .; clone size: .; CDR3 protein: CASSEQGGGTEAFF; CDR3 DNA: TGTGCCAGCAGTGAACAGGGAGGAGGTACTGAAGCTTTCTTT
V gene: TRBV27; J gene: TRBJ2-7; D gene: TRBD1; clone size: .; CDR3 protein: CASRRTGLGEQYF; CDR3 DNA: TGTGCCAGCAGAAGGACAGGGCTAGGCGAGCAGTACTTC
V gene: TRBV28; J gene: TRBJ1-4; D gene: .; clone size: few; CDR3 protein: CASSPQFQNEKLFF; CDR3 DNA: TGTGCCAGCAGTCCTCAGTTCCAAAATGAAAAACTGTTTTTT